The sequence of this T cell receptor beta chain was determined in a study of CD8 T cells in Susac syndrome. RNA in amounts of roughly 0.5 to 1 ug was reverse transcribed with random hexamers. The authors amplified TCR beta CDR3 across 54 Vbeta and 13 Jbeta using immunoSEQ multiplex PCR. TCRdb processed the immunoSEQ multiplex PCR reads anew with MiXCR; each CDR3 protein has one entry. The top ten hold roughly 0.13% of the sample, which has some 120,000 distinct CDR3 sequences, about 94% seen once. The V gene's germline CDR1 is SGHRS and CDR2 YFSETQ. The CDR3 contains 14 residues. V lost 3 bases, J lost 2 bases, and 8 bases lay in between. The patients who served as multiple sclerosis controls were treatment-naive and had stable or active relapsing-remitting disease that fulfilled the revised McDonald criteria.

V gene TRBV5-1 combines with J gene TRBJ2-2; a weak D match, TRBD1 (5 bases). This sequence was found in a human donor with multiple sclerosis. The sample taken for sequencing was CD4+ T cells from PBMCs. CDR3 protein: CASSSGFNTGELFF. The CDR3 nucleotides are TGCGCCAGCAGCTCAGGGTTCAACACCGGGGAGCTGTTTTTT.